Included here is one T cell receptor beta chain sequence, with context. The data originate from a study of blood T cell repertoires in COVID-19. Study summary: Both acute and convalescent COVID-19 samples were obtained from the United States, Italy and Spain. From T cells, B-cell-depleted T cells, or PBMCs came the material, which was cDNA or gDNA.

The CDR3 runs to 16 residues. Deletions cut 0 bases from V and 0 bases from J, with 10 bases between. CDR1 is SGHTS and CDR2 is YDEGEE in the germline V gene. As handled by the study authors: Amplifying reference gene primers gave estimates of nucleated cell counts. Assay used: immunoSEQ multiplex PCR; TCRdb lists only in-frame clones, some missing. From that table come the V and J calls and clone size; the DNA was used to work out D and trimming. The sample has hundreds of thousands of clones, roughly nine tenths seen once. Donors in Cohort 3 counted as recovered after two negative PCRs, clearance, or symptom resolution.

The TCR was taken from a man aged 25 to 40 who had recovered from COVID-19. Sequenced: PBMCs or T cells enriched from blood (not recorded which). This chain connects TRBV5-8 to TRBJ1-5; D is possibly TRBD1 (6 bases). The CDR3 nucleotides read TGTGCCAGCAGCTTGGCCATGGGGGCTAGCAATCAGCCCCAGCATTTT. Its translation: CASSLAMGASNQPQHF. The whole variable domain, remainder taken from reference TRBV5-8 and TRBJ1-5, is EAGVTQSPTHLIKTRGQQATLRCSPISGHTSVYWYQQALGLGLQFLLWYDEGEERNRGNFPPRFSGRQFPNYSSELNVNALELEDSALYLCASSLAMGASNQPQHFGDGTRLSIL.